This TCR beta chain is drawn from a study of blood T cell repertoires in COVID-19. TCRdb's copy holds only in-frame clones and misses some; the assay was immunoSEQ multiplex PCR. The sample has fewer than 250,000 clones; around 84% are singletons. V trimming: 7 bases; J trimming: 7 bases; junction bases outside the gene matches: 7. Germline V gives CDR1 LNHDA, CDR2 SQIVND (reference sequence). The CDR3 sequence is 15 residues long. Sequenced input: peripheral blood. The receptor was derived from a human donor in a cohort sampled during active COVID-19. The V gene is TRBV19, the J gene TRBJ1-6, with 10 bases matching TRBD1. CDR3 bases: TGTGCCAGTACAGGGACAGGGGATGGAAATTCACCCCTCCACTTT. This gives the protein CASTGTGDGNSPLHF.